This T cell receptor (beta chain) stems from a study of blood T cell repertoires in COVID-19. The wider study: Specimens from acute and convalescent COVID-19 originated in the United States, Italy and Spain. Sample material is recorded as cDNA or gDNA derived from T cells, B-cell-depleted T cells, or PBMCs.

Methods used by the authors: Reference gene primers were amplified, and this amplification served to estimate nucleated cell counts. Data came from immunoSEQ multiplex PCR; TCRdb stores just in-frame clones and leaves some out. That table supplies the V and J calls and clone size; D and trimming were determined from the DNA. The data show 200,000 to 300,000 clones, around 84% seen once. V was cut by 11 bases and J by 7 bases, with 24 bases left in between. This CDR3 is 15 amino acids long. Germline CDR1 and CDR2: LNHDA and SQIVND (reference sequence). This clonotype was sampled from a young woman with acute or convalescent COVID-19. The chain joins TRBV19 to TRBJ2-1, with D maybe TRBD2 (6 bases). Specimen: peripheral blood. Written as DNA, the CDR3 is TGTGCCGCATCAACGGGACTCACGACTTGGAATGAGCAGTTCTTC. Protein sequence: CAASTGLTTWNEQFF.